The TCR beta chain under discussion was sequenced for a study of T cells in Graves' hyperthyroidism and ophthalmopathy. RNA transcripts provided the source from which TCR beta CDR3 regions were amplified. The HTBI primer set served for first-round RT-PCR of the TCR CDR3. TCRdb reanalysed the multiplex PCR reads using MiXCR and keeps one entry per CDR3 protein. Here the sample spans 700,000 to 950,000 distinct CDR3 sequences, under 45% being singletons. The receptor was isolated from a woman aged 40 to 50 with Graves' hyperthyroidism. The sample was blood.

CDR3 DNA: TGCAGTGCTCCCCCCCTTGGGGGAGAAGCTTACAATGAGCAGTTCTTC. This codes for CSAPPLGGEAYNEQFF. The V and J genes are TRBV20-1 and TRBJ2-1; the D gene could be TRBD1 or TRBD2 (5 bases each). The CDR3 consists of 16 residues. Per the germline V gene, CDR1 is DFQATT and CDR2 is SNEGSKA (reference sequence). Trimming stripped 5 bases from V and 4 bases from J, with 21 bases between.